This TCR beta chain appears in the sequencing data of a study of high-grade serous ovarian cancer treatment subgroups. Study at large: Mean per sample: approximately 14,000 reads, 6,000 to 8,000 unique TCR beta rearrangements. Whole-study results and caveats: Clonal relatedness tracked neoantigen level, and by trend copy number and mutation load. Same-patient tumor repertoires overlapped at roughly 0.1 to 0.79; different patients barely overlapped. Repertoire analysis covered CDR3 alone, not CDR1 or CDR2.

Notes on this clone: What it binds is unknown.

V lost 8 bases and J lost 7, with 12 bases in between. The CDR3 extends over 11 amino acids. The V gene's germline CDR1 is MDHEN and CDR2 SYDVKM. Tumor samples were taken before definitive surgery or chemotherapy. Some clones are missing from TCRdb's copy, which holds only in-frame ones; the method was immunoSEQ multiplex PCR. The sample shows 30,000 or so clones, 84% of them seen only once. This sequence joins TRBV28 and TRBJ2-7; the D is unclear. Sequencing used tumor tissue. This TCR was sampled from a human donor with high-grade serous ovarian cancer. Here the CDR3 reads CASLGLGEQYF. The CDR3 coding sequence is TGTGCCAGCCTAGGGCTGGGGGAGCAGTACTTC.